The 6 T cell receptor beta chains given below trace back to one sample, sequenced in a study of blood T cell repertoires in COVID-19. Using immunoSEQ multiplex PCR, the repertoire was profiled, and TCRdb retains in-frame clones only, with some absent. The table lists more than 300,000 clones, 86% of them singletons, with 1.5% to 2% in the top ten. Sequencing was performed on peripheral blood. The source is a woman aged 45-65 years with acute or convalescent COVID-19.

J is TRBJ1-6 and V is TRBV27; D gene unclear. The CDR3 is 16 amino acids. The V and J ends lost 8 bases and 0 bases respectively, with 14 bases between them. Germline V gene lookup returns CDR1 MNHEY and CDR2 SMNVEV (reference sequence). For the CDR3, the DNA is TGTGCCAGCTCCCTCACGCGGAGCTCCTATAATTCACCCCTCCACTTT. This encodes CASSLTRSSYNSPLHF.

The genes are TRBV5-8 and TRBJ1-5, with 7 bases lining up with TRBD1. Looked up from germline, CDR1 is SGHTS and CDR2 is YDEGEE. The CDR3 sequence is 20 residues long. With V trimmed by 4 bases and J by 0 bases, 19 bases remained unmatched. The CDR3 region has the DNA TGTGCCAGCAGCATGGGGCACCGGGACAGACTAACCTATAGCAATCAGCCCCAGCATTTT. Its translation is CASSMGHRDRLTYSNQPQHF.

The chain couples TRBV2 to TRBJ2-7; 13 bases are a match to TRBD2. The CDR3 runs to 15 residues. CDR1 is SNHLY and CDR2 is FYNNEI in the germline V gene. V lost 6 bases, J lost 5 bases, and 7 bases stayed unmatched. CDR3 nucleotides: TGTGCCAGCAGACCTAGGACTAGCGGGAGACACGAGCAGTACTTC. It translates to CASRPRTSGRHEQYF.

The V gene is TRBV28, the J gene TRBJ1-5; TRBD1 agrees at 8 bases. V gave up 4 bases and J gave up 5 bases; unmatched junction bases: 10. Germline CDR1 and CDR2: MDHEN and SYDVKM. This CDR3 region has 16 residues. In nucleotides, the CDR3 is TGTGCCAGCAGTTCCTTACCCGGGACAGGTGATCAGCCCCAGCATTTT. It codes for CASSSLPGTGDQPQHF.

DNA of the CDR3: TGCGCCAGCAGCCCCAGGGACAGGGACTCCTATAATTCACCCCTCCACTTT. It is translated as CASSPRDRDSYNSPLHF. The chain carries TRBV4-1 and TRBJ1-6, with 9 bases fitting TRBD1. CDR1 and CDR2 (germline): MGHRA, YSYEKL. There are 17 residues in the CDR3. V gave up 4 bases and J gave up 0 bases; unmatched junction bases: 4.

CDR3 coding DNA: TGTGCCAGCAGCCGCCGCTCCGGGACAGGGGGCTACGAGCAGTACTTC. It translates to CASSRRSGTGGYEQYF. This chain links TRBV13 with TRBJ2-7, with 11 bases that match TRBD1. Trimming cost V 5 bases and J 3 bases; bases outside gene matches: 9. CDR3 length: 16 amino acids. The germline V gene has CDR1 PRHDT and CDR2 FYEKMQ (reference sequence). Looking up the rest from reference TRBV13 and TRBJ2-7 gives the full variable domain: AAGVIQSPRHLIKEKRETATLKCYPIPRHDTVYWYQQGPGQDPQFLISFYEKMQSDKGSIPDRFSAQQFSDYHSELNMSSLELGDSALYFCASSRRSGTGGYEQYFGPGTRLTVT.